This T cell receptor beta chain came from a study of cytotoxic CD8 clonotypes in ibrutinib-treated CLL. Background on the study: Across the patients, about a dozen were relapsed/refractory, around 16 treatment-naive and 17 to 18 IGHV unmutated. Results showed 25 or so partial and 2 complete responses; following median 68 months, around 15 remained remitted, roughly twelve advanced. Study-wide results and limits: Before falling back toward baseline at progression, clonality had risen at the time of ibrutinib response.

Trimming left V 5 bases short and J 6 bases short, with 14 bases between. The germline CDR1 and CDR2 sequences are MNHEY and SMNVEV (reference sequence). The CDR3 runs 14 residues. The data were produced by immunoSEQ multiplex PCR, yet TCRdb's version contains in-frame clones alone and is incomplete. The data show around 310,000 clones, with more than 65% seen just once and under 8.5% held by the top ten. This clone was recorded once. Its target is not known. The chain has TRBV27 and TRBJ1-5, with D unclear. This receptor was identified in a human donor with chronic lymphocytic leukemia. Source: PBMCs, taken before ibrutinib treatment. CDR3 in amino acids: CASSPRRESQPQHF. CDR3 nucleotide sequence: TGTGCCAGCAGTCCCCGACGGGAGAGTCAGCCCCAGCATTTT.